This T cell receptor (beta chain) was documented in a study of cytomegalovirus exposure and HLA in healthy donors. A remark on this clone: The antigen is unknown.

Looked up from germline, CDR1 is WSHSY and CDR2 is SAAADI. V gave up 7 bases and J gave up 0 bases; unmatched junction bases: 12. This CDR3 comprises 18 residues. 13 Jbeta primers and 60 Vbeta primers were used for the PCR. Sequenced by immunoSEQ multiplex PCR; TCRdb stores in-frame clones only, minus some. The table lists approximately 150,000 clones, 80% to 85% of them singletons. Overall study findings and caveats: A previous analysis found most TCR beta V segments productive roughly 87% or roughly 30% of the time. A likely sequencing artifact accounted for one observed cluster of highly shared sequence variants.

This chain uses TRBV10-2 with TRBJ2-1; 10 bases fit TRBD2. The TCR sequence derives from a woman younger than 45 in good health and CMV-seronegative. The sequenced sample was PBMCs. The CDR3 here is CASMRTSGLTYSYNEQFF. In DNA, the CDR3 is TGCGCCAGCATGAGGACTAGCGGCCTTACCTACTCCTACAATGAGCAGTTCTTC.